Listed below are T cell receptor beta chains from one sample, sequenced in a study of identical twins. TCRdb analysed the 5' RACE reads with MiXCR anew, one entry per CDR3 protein. The data show about 890,000 distinct CDR3 sequences, roughly an eighth seen once. This sample also belongs to another study, concerning yellow fever vaccine responses in identical twins.

Sample: PBMCs. These receptors all stem from a young woman in good health. Both conserved end residues are trimmed from each CDR3. The order of the fields is J gene, V gene, CDR3 protein.

TRBJ2-4	TRBV7-9	ASSARGETEAKNIQY
TRBJ2-1	TRBV12-3/TRBV12-4	ASRGGFHYSYNEQF
TRBJ2-2	TRBV6-1	ASSEIRQGVTGELF
TRBJ2-3	TRBV20-1	SVAGPSTDTQY
TRBJ1-5	TRBV20-1	SATLSDREFRQPQH
TRBJ1-1	TRBV3-1	ASSHYEGGRPGSEAF
TRBJ1-1	TRBV7-9	ASSLGAGGHMNTEAF
TRBJ1-1	TRBV12-3/TRBV12-4	ASSSLGLGNTEAF
TRBJ1-1	TRBV6-1	ATEIIRGGNTEAF
TRBJ2-3	TRBV28	ASSLGSRWVGDTQY
TRBJ2-1	TRBV5-1	ASSPRLAGGKSSYNEQF
TRBJ2-3	TRBV5-1	ASSGGYDTDTQY
TRBJ2-1	TRBV15	ATSSLVFNEQF
TRBJ1-2	TRBV12-3/TRBV12-4	ASSLAGQVNYGYT
TRBJ2-1	TRBV15	ATSRASRGSTYYNEQF
TRBJ2-7	TRBV7-2	ASSFIGLAGVGDEQY
TRBJ1-4	TRBV28	ATEGGKGKLF
TRBJ2-7	TRBV2	ASRGREQRTYEQY
TRBJ2-1	TRBV4-2	ASSRPAGGLSNEQF
TRBJ2-7	TRBV28	ASSPTGVTYEQY
TRBJ2-7	TRBV7-9	ASSLSWGVSNEQY
TRBJ2-1	TRBV2	ASSESREGYNEQF
TRBJ2-1	TRBV7-3	ASSSLPGLVSVNEQF
TRBJ2-1	TRBV20-1	SARGGSGMYNEQF
TRBJ1-2	TRBV7-9	ASSLYGGSGYGYT
TRBJ1-3	TRBV12-3/TRBV12-4	ASSLKEGNTIY
TRBJ1-2	TRBV29-1	SVESGRDGYT
TRBJ2-3	TRBV4-1	ASSQVVSGRMTDTQY
TRBJ2-3	TRBV20-1	SARPGWSAAGDTQY
TRBJ2-2	TRBV9	ASNGGDTGELF
TRBJ1-1	TRBV2	ASKGQTNTEAF